These 2 T cell receptor beta chains came from one sample sequenced in a study of glioma-infiltrating T cells. Amplification of TCR alpha and beta CDR3 regions from RNA used iRepertoire nested multiplex PCR. Each CDR3 protein gets one entry after TCRdb re-called the multiplex PCR reads with MiXCR. The repertoire has some 90,000 distinct CDR3 sequences, approximately 40% of them found once; the top ten carry more than 30%. Sequencing was carried out using glioma tissue, nonneoplastic brain tissue, or PBMCs (not recorded which). The origin of the receptors is a human donor with low-grade glioma or glioblastoma, undergoing nonglioma brain surgery, or in good health (not recorded which).

At least ten counts were recorded for this clonotype. This chain joins TRBV12-3 or TRBV12-4 and TRBJ2-5; possibly TRBD2 for D (6 bases). V lost 4 bases and J 4 bases, leaving 10 bases between the germline ends. CDR3 length equals 13 residues. The CDR3 is CASSSGVSETQYF. The CDR3 bases are TGTGCCAGCAGTTCGGGGGTCTCAGAGACCCAGTACTTC.

For this clonotype: A read error may produce the germline difference seen at one junction end. The chain links TRBV7-9 to TRBJ2-3; D is perhaps TRBD1 (5 bases). This CDR3 is 16 amino acids long. The germline gives CDR1 SEHNR, CDR2 FQNEAQ (reference sequence). CDR3 amino acids: CASSLFEQGWSDTRYF. CDR3 bases: TGTGCCAGCAGCTTATTTGAGCAGGGTTGGTCAGATACGCGGTATTTT.